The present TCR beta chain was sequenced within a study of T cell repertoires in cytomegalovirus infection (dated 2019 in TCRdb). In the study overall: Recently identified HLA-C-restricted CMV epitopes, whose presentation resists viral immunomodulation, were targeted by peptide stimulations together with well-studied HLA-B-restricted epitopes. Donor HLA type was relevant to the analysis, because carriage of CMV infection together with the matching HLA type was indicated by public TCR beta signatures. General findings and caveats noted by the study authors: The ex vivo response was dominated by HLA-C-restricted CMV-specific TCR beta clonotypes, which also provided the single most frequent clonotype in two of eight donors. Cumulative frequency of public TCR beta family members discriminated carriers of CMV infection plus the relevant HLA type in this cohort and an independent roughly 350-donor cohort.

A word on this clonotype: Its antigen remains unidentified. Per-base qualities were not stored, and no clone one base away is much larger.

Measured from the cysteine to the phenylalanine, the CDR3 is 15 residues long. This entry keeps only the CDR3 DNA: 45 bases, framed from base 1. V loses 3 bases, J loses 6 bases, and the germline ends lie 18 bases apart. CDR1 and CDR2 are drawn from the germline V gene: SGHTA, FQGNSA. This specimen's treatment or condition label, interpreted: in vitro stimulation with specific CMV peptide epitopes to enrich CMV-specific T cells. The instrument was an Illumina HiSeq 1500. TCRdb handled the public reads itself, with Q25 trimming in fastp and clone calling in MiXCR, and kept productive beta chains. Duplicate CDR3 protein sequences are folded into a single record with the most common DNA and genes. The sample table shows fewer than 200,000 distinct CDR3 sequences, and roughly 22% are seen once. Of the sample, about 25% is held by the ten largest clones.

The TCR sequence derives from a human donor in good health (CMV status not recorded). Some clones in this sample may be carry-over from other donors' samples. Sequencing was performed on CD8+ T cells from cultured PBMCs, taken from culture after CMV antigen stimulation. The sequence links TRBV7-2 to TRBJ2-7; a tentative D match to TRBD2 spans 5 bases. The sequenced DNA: TGTGCCAGCAGCTTTTTGGACGTGGGGAGCTTCGAGCAGTACTTC. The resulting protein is CASSFLDVGSFEQYF.